This T cell receptor beta chain was found in a study of T cells expressing NK-cell markers. The TCR beta cDNA came from 5'RACE template switching with UMIs. No DNA is given; TCRdb re-called the 5' RACE reads and lists each CDR3 protein once. The listing contains some 390,000 distinct CDR3 sequences. This CDR3 region has 15 residues. Germline CDR1 LGHNT, CDR2 FRNRAP. Material: blood T cells: a sorted CD56 or NKG2C T cell subset, CD4+ or CD8+ T cells, or bulk PBMC T cells (not recorded which). The V gene is TRBV12-5, the J gene TRBJ2-2; TCRdb indicates TRBD1, and absent DNA this call remains unverified. This sequence originates from a woman aged 45-59 years in good health. The CDR3: CASETGQGNTGELFF.